The 22 T cell receptor beta chains listed next were all sequenced from one sample in a study of blood T cell repertoires in COVID-19 (TCRdb year 2020). Libraries were made using the immunoSEQ multiplex PCR assay. Drawn from immuneACCESS, this table holds only the in-frame rearrangements with V and J called that TCRdb kept. Clones are partly lost; checked studies trace under half to an unresolved V gene and leave the rest unexplained. Across this sample there are some 140,000 clones, with about 85% seen only once. The ten largest make up 0.63% of the sample. The sample taken for sequencing was peripheral blood. The receptor set was obtained from a man in his sixties with COVID-19, enrolled during active disease.

The rearrangement joins TRBV24-1 to TRBJ1-2; D possibly corresponds to TRBD1 (5 bases). Germline V lookup: CDR1 KGHDR, CDR2 SFDVKD. V shed 4 bases and J shed 3 bases, with 11 bases lying between them. The CDR3 runs to 14 residues. The CDR3 bases are TGTGCCACCAGTGACCCGGACACCTACTATGGCTACACCTTC. It codes for CATSDPDTYYGYTF.

The chain is built from TRBV18 and TRBJ1-5, with 7 bases that match TRBD1. CDR1 KGHSH and CDR2 LQKENI come from the germline V gene. CDR3 size: 16 residues. V shed 2 bases and J 6 bases; nucleotides not matched to a gene: 10. For the CDR3, the DNA is TGTGCCAGCTCACCAAGTCCGACAGGGACGCGTCAGCCCCAGCATTTT. Protein product: CASSPSPTGTRQPQHF.

The chain carries TRBV30 and TRBJ2-2; the D gene is possibly TRBD1 (5 bases). CDR3 length equals 13 residues. V was cut by 1 base and J by 8 bases, with 11 bases left in between. Germline CDR1 is GTSNPN and CDR2 is SVGIG (reference sequence). The CDR3 region has the DNA TGTGCCTGGAGTGCTCAGGGAATTGGGGAGCTGTTTTTT. Translating it yields CAWSAQGIGELFF.

V gene TRBV5-1 combines with J gene TRBJ1-1, with 9 bases aligning to TRBD1. Germline trimming cut 0 bases from V and 3 bases from J; bases unmatched to any gene: 9. This CDR3 comprises 17 residues. The germline gives CDR1 SGHRS, CDR2 YFSETQ. DNA of the CDR3: TGCGCCAGCAGCTTGGTTGGACAGGGGTTCGGGGACACTGAAGCTTTCTTT. Protein sequence: CASSLVGQGFGDTEAFF.

This chain connects TRBV14 to TRBJ1-2; D is undetermined. Deletions cut 0 bases from V and 8 bases from J, with 7 bases between. Looked up from germline, CDR1 is SGHDN and CDR2 is FVKESK. This CDR3 is 12 amino acids long. CDR3 in DNA: TGTGCCAGCAGCCAAGATGTTCGGGGCTACACCTTC. This encodes CASSQDVRGYTF.

This clone was counted many times. The V gene is TRBV19, the J gene TRBJ2-7; D gene uncertain. CDR1 and CDR2 (germline): LNHDA, SQIVND (reference sequence). Between the trimmed V and J ends, which lost 5 bases and 6 bases, there was a span of 14 bases. The CDR3 totals 13 residues. CDR3 in amino acids: CASSPTGFAEQYF. CDR3 coding DNA: TGTGCCAGTAGTCCGACCGGGTTCGCCGAGCAGTACTTC.

The chain has TRBV6-2 or TRBV6-3 and TRBJ1-1, with D unclear. CDR3 length equals 12 residues. Germline CDR1 reads MNHEY; CDR2 reads SVGEGT. V lost 2 bases and J 5 bases, leaving 6 bases between the germline ends. CDR3 bases: TGTGCCAGCAGTTACACGAGGACTGAAGCTTTCTTT. This sequence encodes CASSYTRTEAFF.

This clone was seen more than once but under ten times. The chain combines TRBV6-5 with TRBJ1-5, with unresolved D. V gave up 7 bases and J gave up 1 base, with 11 bases separating them. Germline CDR1 is MNHEY and CDR2 is SVGAGI. The CDR3 consists of 14 residues. CDR3 coding DNA: TGTGCCAGCACTAAAGATAAGAGCAATCAGCCCCAGCATTTT. Protein product: CASTKDKSNQPQHF.

The V and J genes are TRBV5-6 and TRBJ2-3, with 11 bases matching TRBD2. The CDR3 has 19 residues. After removal of 1 base from V and 4 bases from J, the junction contained 14 bases not matched to a gene. Germline V gene data show CDR1 as SGHDT and CDR2 as YYEEEE. This CDR3 is CASSLFGQTSGAGPDTQYF. DNA for the CDR3: TGTGCCAGCAGCTTGTTCGGACAGACTAGCGGGGCGGGGCCAGATACGCAGTATTTT.

The gene calls are TRBV9 and TRBJ1-5; D gene unclear. This CDR3 region has 15 residues. With 0 bases removed from V and 0 bases from J, the gap between germline ends came to 7 bases. The germline V gene has CDR1 SGDLS and CDR2 YYNGEE. CDR3: CASSVGGNSNQPQHF. CDR3 bases: TGTGCCAGCAGCGTAGGAGGTAATAGCAATCAGCCCCAGCATTTT.

The rearrangement uses TRBV7-9 and TRBJ1-1, with 9 positions matching TRBD1. Unmatched junction bases numbered 7, after V lost 3 bases and J lost 2 bases. This CDR3 comprises 16 residues. Germline loops: CDR1 SEHNR, CDR2 FQNEAQ (reference sequence). The CDR3 nucleotides read TGTGCCAGCAGCTTCCCGGACAGGGGTGACAACACTGAAGCTTTCTTT. Its protein product is CASSFPDRGDNTEAFF.

The chain employs TRBV19 and TRBJ1-4; 8 bases are shared with TRBD1. The ends lost 2 bases at V and 7 bases at J; junction bases unmatched: 9. The germline gives CDR1 LNHDA, CDR2 SQIVND (reference sequence). The CDR3 totals 16 residues. This CDR3 reads CASSIRDRGWGEKLFF. CDR3 bases: TGTGCCAGTAGTATACGAGACAGGGGTTGGGGTGAAAAACTGTTTTTT.

Only one count was recorded for this clone. The CDR3 sequence: CASSGIGTSGNEQFF. CDR3 sequence (DNA): TGTGCCAGCAGTGGAATTGGGACTAGCGGTAATGAGCAGTTCTTC. This chain uses TRBV6-4 with TRBJ2-1; TRBD2 matches 11 bases. V was pared by 4 bases and J by 7 bases, with 6 bases of the junction left unmatched. CDR1 is MRHNA, CDR2 SNTAGT, per germline. This CDR3 is 15 amino acids long.

This clone came up once. The chain links TRBV24-1 to TRBJ2-3; a possible D gene is TRBD2 (6 bases). The CDR3 covers 14 residues. Deletions cut 7 bases from V and 1 base from J, with 11 bases between. The germline gives CDR1 KGHDR, CDR2 SFDVKD. CDR3 nucleotide sequence: TGTGCCACCAGCAAAGGGGAGGGCACAGATACGCAGTATTTT. Amino acid sequence: CATSKGEGTDTQYF.

Note on this clone: At one boundary the junction diverges from the germline segment, which might be a read error. The CDR3 region is CASSLSISAGTDTQYF. In DNA, the CDR3 is TGTGCTAGCAGCTTATCAATATCTGCGGGCACAGATACGCAGTATTTT. The chain couples TRBV7-7 to TRBJ2-3, with unresolved D. The CDR3 has 16 residues. Germline V gene data show CDR1 as SSHAT and CDR2 as FNYEAQ (reference sequence). The variable domain in full, completed from reference TRBV7-7 and TRBJ2-3, reads GAGVSQSPRYKVTKRGQDVTLRCDPISSHATLYWYQQALGQGPEFLTYFNYEAQPDKSGLPSDRFSAERPEGSISTLTIQRTEQRDSAMYRCASSLSISAGTDTQYFGPGTRLTVL.

V usage is TRBV19 and J usage is TRBJ1-4; D ambiguous. The CDR3 runs to 15 residues. The germline V gene has CDR1 LNHDA and CDR2 SQIVND (reference sequence). Trimming left V 6 bases short and J 0 bases short, with 11 bases between. CDR3 residues: CASRRDPATNEKLFF. The CDR3 DNA is TGTGCCAGTAGACGGGATCCCGCAACTAATGAAAAACTGTTTTTT.

The chain uses TRBV28 and TRBJ1-2; no clear D gene. From germline, CDR1 is MDHEN and CDR2 SYDVKM. Deletions cut 1 base from V and 8 bases from J, with 20 bases between. The CDR3 runs 16 residues. CDR3 loop: CASSLSGSFRGGGYTF. The CDR3 nucleotides read TGTGCCAGCAGTTTATCTGGCAGCTTCCGAGGAGGGGGCTACACCTTC.

This chain connects TRBV19 to TRBJ2-3, with TRBD2 matching 8 bases. V shed 3 bases and J 1 base; nucleotides not matched to a gene: 6. This CDR3 is built from 16 residues. The V gene's germline CDR1 is LNHDA and CDR2 SQIVND (reference sequence). The DNA for the CDR3 is TGTGCCAGTAGTATTGGAGCGGGGGTAGGCACAGATACGCAGTATTTT. Translation gives CASSIGAGVGTDTQYF. Supplemented by reference TRBV19 and TRBJ2-3, the full variable domain reads DGGITQSPKYLFRKEGQNVTLSCEQNLNHDAMYWYRQDPGQGLRLIYYSQIVNDFQKGDIAEGYSVSREKKESFPLTVTSAQKNPTAFYLCASSIGAGVGTDTQYFGPGTRLTVL.

The J gene is TRBJ2-7, the V gene TRBV2; tentatively, D is TRBD1 (6 bases). Germline-derived CDR1 and CDR2 are SNHLY and FYNNEI. Trimming took 5 bases from V and 2 from J, leaving 22 bases between them. This CDR3 region has 17 residues. CDR3 sequence reads: CASSPPPQDSAPYEQYF. Written as DNA, the CDR3 is TGTGCCAGCAGTCCGCCTCCCCAGGACAGCGCACCCTACGAGCAGTACTTC.

The chain employs TRBV5-8 and TRBJ2-3; D is perhaps TRBD2 (5 bases). V dropped 6 bases and J dropped 3 bases, with 23 bases sitting between them. Germline V gene sequence: CDR1 SGHTS, CDR2 YDEGEE. The CDR3 sequence is 17 residues long. CDR3 bases: TGTGCCAGCATCGTTGAGGGAGCGACGTCCGGAACAGATACGCAGTATTTT. Protein sequence: CASIVEGATSGTDTQYF. The variable domain in full, completed from reference TRBV5-8 and TRBJ2-3, reads EAGVTQSPTHLIKTRGQQATLRCSPISGHTSVYWYQQALGLGLQFLLWYDEGEERNRGNFPPRFSGRQFPNYSSELNVNALELEDSALYLCASIVEGATSGTDTQYFGPGTRLTVL.

Concerning this clone itself: The junction departs from the called germline gene at one end, perhaps through a read error. The V call is TRBV7-7, the J call TRBJ2-5, with TRBD2 matching 10 bases. Germline V gene lookup returns CDR1 SSHAT and CDR2 FNYEAQ (reference sequence). The CDR3 loop spans 14 amino acids. This CDR3 is CASSLAGERETQYF. The CDR3 nucleotides are TGTGCTAGCAGCCTAGCGGGAGAACGGGAGACCCAGTACTTC.

This rearrangement joins TRBV19 to TRBJ1-2; TRBD1 matches 8 bases. The CDR3 contains 14 residues. Germline-derived CDR1 and CDR2 are LNHDA and SQIVND (reference sequence). V shed 7 bases and J 0 bases; nucleotides not matched to a gene: 4. CDR3 sequence reads: CASTQGAPNYGYTF. In nucleotides, the CDR3 is TGTGCCAGTACTCAGGGGGCCCCTAACTATGGCTACACCTTC.